The subject of this entry is one TCR beta chain. The antigen remains undetermined. This entry comes from a study of cytomegalovirus exposure and HLA in healthy donors. Findings and caveats of the study: Within the data, a cluster of highly shared sequence variants was likely a sequencing artifact. Among TCR sequences, most were rare, though some public TCRs appeared in many donors. Reports indicate that TCR beta sequences accurately predicted the HLA-A and HLA-B alleles of most subjects. It was in a later analysis that TCR association rates were seen to vary by HLA locus, highest for DRB1 and lowest for HLA-C.

60 Vbeta and 13 Jbeta primers were used in PCR. The assay was immunoSEQ multiplex PCR, and TCRdb's table has in-frame clones only and misses some. The sample lists 150,000 or so clones; roughly 80% were seen once. This TCR was recovered from a woman in her 40s in good health and CMV-seropositive. The sequencing sample was made of PBMCs.

The CDR3 region has the DNA TGCGCCAGCAGCCAAGACATGAGCGGAGTTATGAGCGAGCAGTACTTC. The encoded protein is CASSQDMSGVMSEQYF. The gene calls are TRBV4-1 and TRBJ2-7; a possible D gene is TRBD2 (5 bases). The germline V gene has CDR1 MGHRA and CDR2 YSYEKL. This CDR3 has 16 amino acids. The V end lost 0 bases, the J end lost 6 bases, and 18 bases lay between the germline ends.